Following are 29 T cell receptor beta chains from one sample sequenced in a study of cytomegalovirus exposure and HLA in healthy donors (dated by TCRdb to about 2017). Libraries came from the immunoSEQ multiplex PCR assay. A mixture of 60 forward primers for TCR Vbeta segments and 13 reverse primers for TCR Jbeta segments was used in the multiplex PCR. The table was pulled from immuneACCESS by TCRdb, which kept in-frame rearrangements only. Such tables lose some clones; where checked, under half of the loss comes from unresolved V genes, and the rest has no known cause. This sample gives 150,000 or so clones in total; more than 75% of them show up just once. The biggest ten clones account for roughly 2.3% of the sample. Sequencing was performed on PBMCs. These receptors were collected from a woman younger than 35 in good health and CMV-seronegative.

This clone was observed a few times. The chain employs TRBV5-1 and TRBJ2-2, with D maybe TRBD1 (5 bases). V lost 0 bases, J lost 3 bases, and 9 bases lay in between. Germline V lookup: CDR1 SGHRS, CDR2 YFSETQ. This CDR3 region has 15 residues. The CDR3 is CASSLAQGDTGELFF. CDR3 nucleotide sequence: TGCGCCAGCAGCTTGGCCCAGGGCGACACCGGGGAGCTGTTTTTT.

J is TRBJ1-1 and V is TRBV5-1; TRBD1 agrees at 11 bases. The CDR3 sequence is 16 residues long. CDR1 and CDR2 (germline): SGHRS, YFSETQ. The J segment lost 0 bases and the V segment lost 3 bases, leaving 4 bases of the junction unmatched. DNA of the CDR3: TGCGCCAGCAGCTCAGGACAGGGGGCCCTGAACACTGAAGCTTTCTTT. Translated, it gives CASSSGQGALNTEAFF.

The chain carries TRBV10-3 and TRBJ1-2; no firm D call. This CDR3 has 12 amino acids. Germline loops: CDR1 ENHRY, CDR2 SYGVKD. V was cut by 0 bases and J by 8 bases, with 7 bases left in between. Here the CDR3 reads CAISESQVGYTF. The CDR3 DNA follows: TGTGCCATCAGTGAGTCTCAGGTCGGCTACACCTTC.

This chain links TRBV28 with TRBJ2-1; no clear D. There are 15 residues in the CDR3. Germline V gene data show CDR1 as MDHEN and CDR2 as SYDVKM. The ends were cut back, 3 bases at V and 0 bases at J, with 9 bases in the middle. CDR3 protein: CASSLSVSSYNEQFF. CDR3 nucleotides: TGTGCCAGCAGTTTGTCGGTGAGCTCCTACAATGAGCAGTTCTTC. The whole variable domain, remainder taken from reference TRBV28 and TRBJ2-1, is DVKVTQSSRYLVKRTGEKVFLECVQDMDHENMFWYRQDPGLGLRLIYFSYDVKMKEKGDIPEGYSVSREKKERFSLILESASTNQTSMYLCASSLSVSSYNEQFFGPGTRLTVL.

This clone was picked up one time. This chain links TRBV28 with TRBJ2-7; D might be TRBD1 (5 bases). With 9 bases removed from V and 0 bases from J, the gap between germline ends came to 18 bases. This CDR3 has 15 residues. Germline CDR1 is MDHEN and CDR2 is SYDVKM. CDR3 residues: CASLGAGPISYEQYF. The CDR3 nucleotides are TGTGCCAGTCTAGGGGCAGGGCCCATCTCCTACGAGCAGTACTTC.

The J gene is TRBJ1-2, the V gene TRBV19, with TRBD1 identical over 7 bases. Trimming took 3 bases from V and 8 from J; bases not matched to a gene: 15. Germline CDR1 LNHDA, CDR2 SQIVND (reference sequence). The CDR3 consists of 16 residues. CDR3 sequence (DNA): TGTGCCAGTAGTATCTCAAACAGGGGCCTTCGAGGAGGCTACACCTTC. It specifies CASSISNRGLRGGYTF.

The rearrangement joins TRBV27 to TRBJ2-7; 9 nucleotides line up with TRBD2. This CDR3 region has 15 residues. V shed 2 bases, J shed 4 bases, and the junction held 6 bases outside the gene matches. The germline V gene encodes CDR1 MNHEY and CDR2 SMNVEV (reference sequence). The CDR3 bases are TGTGCCAGCAGTTTAATGGGACTAGCAGTATACGAGCAGTACTTC. Protein sequence: CASSLMGLAVYEQYF.

The chain links TRBV6-5 to TRBJ2-5; D is undetermined. The CDR3 length is 13 residues. Trimming removed 7 bases at V and 4 bases at J, with 13 bases between. Germline V CDR1 and CDR2: MNHEY, SVGAGI. CDR3 protein: CASTTPLGETQYF. The CDR3 DNA follows: TGTGCCAGCACCACCCCTCTAGGAGAGACCCAGTACTTC.

V is TRBV19 and J is TRBJ2-5; D is unclear. V was shortened by 8 bases and J by 0 bases, with 16 bases between the two germline ends. Germline V gene lookup returns CDR1 LNHDA and CDR2 SQIVND (reference sequence). The CDR3 spans 15 residues. CDR3 coding DNA: TGTGCCAGTTCACCTCCCCAAGAGTACCAAGAGACCCAGTACTTC. Translated: CASSPPQEYQETQYF.

This clone was counted between two and nine times. The chain employs TRBV4-1 and TRBJ1-5; 7 bases agree with TRBD1. This CDR3 has 14 amino acids. Germline V gene data show CDR1 as MGHRA and CDR2 as YSYEKL. The J segment lost 1 base and the V segment lost 7 bases, leaving 4 bases of the junction unmatched. CDR3: CASKETGSNQPQHF. In DNA, the CDR3 is TGCGCCAGCAAGGAGACAGGGAGCAATCAGCCCCAGCATTTT.

V usage is TRBV19 and J usage is TRBJ2-2, with D possibly TRBD1 on 6 matching bases. V was trimmed by 7 bases and J by 6 bases, leaving 15 bases between them. The CDR3 loop spans 14 amino acids. Germline values: CDR1 LNHDA, CDR2 SQIVND (reference sequence). The DNA of the CDR3 is TGTGCCAGTAATTGGGACAACTTAGCCGGGGAGCTGTTTTTT. Its translation: CASNWDNLAGELFF.

The genes are TRBV2 and TRBJ2-7; 8 positions agree with TRBD1. CDR3 size: 14 residues. After removal of 3 bases from V and 3 bases from J, the junction contained 4 bases not matched to a gene. The V gene's germline CDR1 is SNHLY and CDR2 FYNNEI. The CDR3 here is CASSEQGALYEQYF. In nucleotides, the CDR3 is TGTGCCAGCAGTGAGCAGGGGGCTCTCTACGAGCAGTACTTC.

The CDR3 sequence is CASSPLRGGPSTDTQYF. CDR3 bases: TGTGCCAGCAGCCCACTGAGGGGAGGGCCTAGCACAGATACGCAGTATTTT. V and J are TRBV7-2 and TRBJ2-3, with 7 positions matching TRBD2. V lost 5 bases to trimming and J lost 0 bases; unmatched junction nucleotides: 11. CDR1 and CDR2 (germline): SGHTA, FQGNSA. CDR3 size: 17 residues.

The count of this clone is one. Relative to the germline gene, one junction end is altered; a read error may explain this. The genes are TRBV7-9 and TRBJ2-7; 13 bases map to TRBD2. The germline gives CDR1 SEHNR, CDR2 FQNEAQ (reference sequence). The CDR3 contains 15 residues. The CDR3 protein is CSSITTSGRVYEQYF. The CDR3, as DNA: TGTTCCAGCATCACCACTAGCGGGAGGGTCTACGAGCAGTACTTC. The full variable domain, rest sourced from reference TRBV7-9 and TRBJ2-7, is DTGVSQNPRHKITKRGQNVTFRCDPISEHNRLYWYRQTLGQGPEFLTYFQNEAQLEKSRLLSDRFSAERPKGSFSTLEIQRTEQGDSAMYLCSSITTSGRVYEQYFGPGTRLTVT.

This clone came up a few times. The chain joins TRBV9 to TRBJ2-4, with 10 bases fitting TRBD2. Germline-derived CDR1 and CDR2 are SGDLS and YYNGEE. V shed 4 bases and J 8 bases; nucleotides not matched to a gene: 9. CDR3 length equals 15 residues. The CDR3 is CASSPLSGRGDIQYF. The CDR3 DNA reads TGTGCCAGCAGCCCCCTCAGCGGGAGGGGAGACATTCAGTACTTC.

This chain connects TRBV25-1 to TRBJ2-1; tentatively, D is TRBD2 (5 bases). This CDR3 has 14 residues. Germline lookup yields CDR1 MGHDK and CDR2 SYGVNS. The ends were cut back, 7 bases at V and 8 bases at J, with 18 bases in the middle. Written as DNA, the CDR3 is TGTGCCAGCATAGGAGACTACACGGTCCATGAGCAGTTCTTC. Amino acids: CASIGDYTVHEQFF. The variable domain in full, with the rest retrieved from reference TRBV25-1 and TRBJ2-1, is EADIYQTPRYLVIGTGKKITLECSQTMGHDKMYWYQQDPGMELHLIHYSYGVNSTEKGDLSSESTVSRIRTEHFPLTLESARPSHTSQYLCASIGDYTVHEQFFGPGTRLTVL.

In regard to this clone: The conserved phenylalanine or tryptophan is not found at the CDR3 terminus, so this likely reflects a read error. V usage is TRBV9 and J usage is TRBJ2-7, with TRBD2 as a possible D gene (7 bases). This CDR3 region has 15 residues. Trimming stripped 4 bases from V and 0 bases from J, with 14 bases between. Germline CDR1 and CDR2: SGDLS and YYNGEE. In DNA, the CDR3 is TGTGCCAGCAGCCGTGGGGGGGCCCCCTCCTACGAGCAGTACCTC. Protein sequence: CASSRGGAPSYEQYL.

This clone was detected once. The chain links TRBV27 to TRBJ2-5, with a possible D match to TRBD2 (7 bases). CDR1 is MNHEY and CDR2 is SMNVEV in the germline V gene (reference sequence). V was cut by 7 bases and J by 3 bases, with 21 bases left in between. The CDR3 is 16 amino acids. The CDR3 DNA sequence: TGTGCCAGCACCCGAGCTGGGGGGGGGCTTAAAGAGACCCAGTACTTC. It codes for CASTRAGGGLKETQYF.

This rearrangement joins TRBV6-1 to TRBJ1-2; 7 positions match TRBD1. Germline V gene sequence: CDR1 MNHNS, CDR2 SASEGT. This CDR3 contains 14 residues. J was trimmed by 5 bases and V by 4 bases; bases with no gene match: 7. The CDR3: CASSGQGETYGYTF. The DNA for the CDR3 is TGTGCCAGCAGTGGACAGGGAGAAACGTATGGCTACACCTTC.

The V and J genes are TRBV6-1 and TRBJ1-4; a weak D match, TRBD1 (5 bases). Germline-derived CDR1 and CDR2 are MNHNS and SASEGT. Trimming stripped 7 bases from V and 7 bases from J, with 19 bases between. CDR3 length: 15 amino acids. CDR3 DNA sequence: TGTGCCAGCACCTTTACCTCGGGGGGGGTTGAAAAACTGTTTTTT. Translation: CASTFTSGGVEKLFF.

This clone was found once. The chain joins TRBV28 to TRBJ2-7; D call uncertain. The CDR3 length is 11 residues. Deletions cut 8 bases from V and 2 bases from J, with 7 bases between. The germline gives CDR1 MDHEN, CDR2 SYDVKM. This CDR3 reads CASAVTYEQYF. The CDR3 nucleotides read TGTGCCAGCGCAGTTACCTACGAGCAGTACTTC.

This chain joins TRBV2 and TRBJ1-2; D might be TRBD1 (5 bases). The germline V gene has CDR1 SNHLY and CDR2 FYNNEI. The V end was cut by 3 bases, the J end by 7 bases, with 15 bases between. The CDR3 is made up of 14 amino acids. CDR3 coding DNA: TGTGCCAGCAGTGAGGGCAGGGCTTTAGGTGGCTACACCTTC. It is translated as CASSEGRALGGYTF.

The V call is TRBV6-5, the J call TRBJ2-1, with a possible D match to TRBD2 (5 bases). Germline assignment: CDR1 MNHEY and CDR2 SVGAGI. V was clipped by 2 bases and J by 5 bases, with 13 bases between them. The CDR3 spans 15 residues. In nucleotides, the CDR3 is TGTGCCAGCAGTTACGGATTGTCAGCGGACAATGAGCAGTTCTTC. Translated, it gives CASSYGLSADNEQFF.

V gene TRBV4-2 combines with J gene TRBJ1-2; 8 bases are a match to TRBD1. Germline assignment: CDR1 LGHNA and CDR2 YNFKEQ. Trimming at V came to 3 bases and at J to 3 bases, leaving 12 bases not matched to a gene. The CDR3 consists of 17 residues. CDR3 sequence: CASSQHRGQGEYYGYTF. DNA for the CDR3: TGTGCCAGCAGCCAGCACCGCGGACAGGGAGAATACTATGGCTACACCTTC.

The chain couples TRBV5-1 to TRBJ2-3; D gene ambiguous. With 0 bases removed from V and 11 bases from J, the gap between germline ends came to 13 bases. This CDR3 has 13 amino acids. Germline CDR1 SGHRS, CDR2 YFSETQ. The CDR3 DNA sequence: TGCGCCAGCAGCTTGGTATCCCAGAATGGGCAGTATTTT. Its protein product is CASSLVSQNGQYF. Variable domain in full (rest from reference TRBV5-1 and TRBJ2-3): KAGVTQTPRYLIKTRGQQVTLSCSPISGHRSVSWYQQTPGQGLQFLFEYFSETQRNKGNFPGRFSGRQFSNSRSEMNVSTLELGDSALYLCASSLVSQNGQYFGPGTRLTVL.

This chain uses TRBV28 with TRBJ2-2; D possibly corresponds to TRBD1 (5 bases). V gave up 5 bases and J gave up 0 bases, with 19 bases separating them. The length of the CDR3 is 18 residues. CDR1 and CDR2 (germline): MDHEN, SYDVKM. Here the CDR3 DNA reads TGTGCCAGCAGTACTTCTTGGCAGGGCCCCACGAACACCGGGGAGCTGTTTTTT. This sequence encodes CASSTSWQGPTNTGELFF.

This clone has a single count. The chain is built from TRBV18 and TRBJ2-5; 7 bases align to TRBD1. J lost 4 bases, V lost 6 bases, and 17 bases had no gene match. This CDR3 contains 17 residues. CDR1 is KGHSH, CDR2 LQKENI, per germline. CDR3 nucleotides: TGTGCCAGCTCCCACAGGGGCTCGGGCTCAATAAGAGAGACCCAGTACTTC. Its protein product is CASSHRGSGSIRETQYF. The complete variable domain, with remaining parts taken from reference TRBV18 and TRBJ2-5, reads NAGVMQNPRHLVRRRGQEARLRCSPMKGHSHVYWYRQLPEEGLKFMVYLQKENIIDESGMPKERFSAEFPKEGPSILRIQQVVRGDSAAYFCASSHRGSGSIRETQYFGPGTRLLVL.

The rearrangement links TRBV5-4 to TRBJ2-5, with TRBD1 as a possible D gene (5 bases). Germline V gene lookup returns CDR1 SGHNT and CDR2 YYREEE (reference sequence). V lost 1 base to trimming and J lost 2 bases, with 12 bases between them. The CDR3 sequence is 15 residues long. The CDR3 spells CASSLSGLLQETQYF. The CDR3 DNA is TGTGCCAGCAGCTTGTCAGGGTTATTACAAGAGACCCAGTACTTC.

V usage is TRBV9 and J usage is TRBJ2-7; TRBD2 agrees at 7 bases. Germline CDR1 is SGDLS and CDR2 is YYNGEE. The CDR3 loop spans 14 amino acids. The junction had 11 bases not matched to a gene; V was cut back by 4 bases and J by 7 bases. The CDR3: CASSPRDYNGEQYF. Written as DNA, the CDR3 is TGTGCCAGCAGCCCCAGGGACTACAATGGTGAGCAGTACTTC.